One sample yielded the 5 T cell receptor beta chains listed below, sequenced in a study of molecular identifiers for immune sequencing clone quantification. TCRdb re-called the PCR reads with MiXCR, one entry per CDR3 protein. Of 97,000 or so distinct CDR3 sequences listed, approximately 24% are singletons. The material sequenced was naive CD8+ T cells from blood, with Jurkat cell RNA spiked in. Subset indicated: FACS-sorted CD8+CD4-CCR7+CD45RA+ naive T cells. The receptors originated from a human donor in good health. Some libraries in this study had Jurkat cell RNA spiked in.

At least ten counts were recorded for this clonotype. This rearrangement joins TRBV9 to TRBJ1-1; D is uncertain. The length of the CDR3 is 14 residues. The germline V gene encodes CDR1 SGDLS and CDR2 YYNGEE. V lost 0 bases to trimming and J lost 5 bases, with 11 bases between them. CDR3 sequence reads: CASSVEGLGTEAFF. The CDR3 region has the DNA TGTGCCAGCAGCGTAGAAGGTCTTGGTACTGAAGCTTTCTTT.

The chain employs TRBV7-9 and TRBJ2-7, with D unclear. V gave up 5 bases and J gave up 12 bases, with 20 bases separating them. The CDR3 consists of 13 residues. Germline CDR1 and CDR2: SEHNR and FQNEAQ (reference sequence). The CDR3 DNA reads TGTGCCAGCAGCATAGTCTCGAGCTACGCGCCGTACTTC. Translated: CASSIVSSYAPYF.

Turning to this clonotype: Mismatch with germline at one junction end may stem from a read error. J is TRBJ2-7 and V is TRBV28, with D possibly matching TRBD2 (5 bases). CDR1 and CDR2 from the germline V gene are MDHEN and SYDVKM. The CDR3 length is 13 residues. This chain's CDR3 is CASSFVGSYGQYF. The DNA for the CDR3 is TGTGCCAGCAGTTTTGTGGGGAGCTACGGGCAGTACTTC.

Worth noting for this clonotype: A read error may be the cause here, since a much bigger clone is one base away. V gene TRBV13 combines with J gene TRBJ1-5; D gene unclear. The germline V gene encodes CDR1 PRHDT and CDR2 FYEKMQ (reference sequence). The CDR3 is 14 residues long. CDR3 sequence: CARSARRRNQPQHF. The CDR3 DNA is TGTGCCCGCAGCGCTCGGCGGCGCAATCAGCCCCAGCATTTT.

This clonotype was recorded at least ten times. The J gene is TRBJ2-7, the V gene TRBV25-1; the D gene is possibly TRBD1 (6 bases). The length of the CDR3 is 13 residues. V shed 10 bases and J shed 3 bases, with 16 bases lying between them. Germline CDR1 and CDR2: MGHDK and SYGVNS. As DNA, the CDR3 is TGTGCCACCGCCGGGACAAGACGCTACGAGCAGTACTTC. Protein: CATAGTRRYEQYF.